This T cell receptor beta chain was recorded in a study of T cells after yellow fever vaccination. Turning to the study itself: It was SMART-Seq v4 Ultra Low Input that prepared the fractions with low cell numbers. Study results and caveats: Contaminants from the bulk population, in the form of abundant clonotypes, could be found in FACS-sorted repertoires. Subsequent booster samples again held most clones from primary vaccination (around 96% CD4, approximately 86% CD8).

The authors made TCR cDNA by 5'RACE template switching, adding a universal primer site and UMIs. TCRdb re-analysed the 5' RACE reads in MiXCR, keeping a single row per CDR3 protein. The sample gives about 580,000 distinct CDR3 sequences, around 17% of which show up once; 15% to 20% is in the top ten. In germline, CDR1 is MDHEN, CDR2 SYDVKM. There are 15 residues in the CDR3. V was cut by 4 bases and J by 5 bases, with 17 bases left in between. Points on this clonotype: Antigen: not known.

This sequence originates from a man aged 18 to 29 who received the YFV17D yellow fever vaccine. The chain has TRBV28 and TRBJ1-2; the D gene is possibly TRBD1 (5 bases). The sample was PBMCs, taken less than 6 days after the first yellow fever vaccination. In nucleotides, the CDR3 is TGTGCCAGCAGTTCCTCGGCGCGGGGGAGATATGGCTACACCTTC. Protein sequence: CASSSSARGRYGYTF.